This T cell receptor (beta chain) was recorded in a study of T cell changes during pregnancy in multiple sclerosis. The method was immunoSEQ multiplex PCR; TCRdb's version includes in-frame clones alone and lacks a portion of them. The repertoire holds around 88,000 clones, with 92% as singletons. The CDR3 runs 15 residues. The germline V gene has CDR1 LNHDA and CDR2 SQIVND (reference sequence). Trimming removed 6 bases from V and 5 bases from J, with 17 bases in between. The sample here was peripheral blood, taken after pregnancy. This chain uses TRBV19 with TRBJ1-5; the D is unclear. This receptor was identified in a female donor in good health, enrolled as a control in a pregnancy study. The CDR3 DNA reads TGTGCCAGTAGCAATCGGTTTTCGGACTATCAGCCCCAGCATTTT. Protein sequence: CASSNRFSDYQPQHF.